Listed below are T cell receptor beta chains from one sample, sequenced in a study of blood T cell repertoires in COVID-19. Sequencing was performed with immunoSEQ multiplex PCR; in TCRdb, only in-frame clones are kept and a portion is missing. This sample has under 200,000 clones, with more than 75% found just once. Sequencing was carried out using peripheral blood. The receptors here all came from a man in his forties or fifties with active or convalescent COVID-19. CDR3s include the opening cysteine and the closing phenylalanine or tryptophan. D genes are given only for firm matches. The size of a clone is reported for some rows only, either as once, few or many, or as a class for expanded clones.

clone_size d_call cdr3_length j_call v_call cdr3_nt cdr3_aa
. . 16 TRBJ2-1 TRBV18 TGTGCCAGCTCAACGCGGACAGCGGATCGATACAATGAGCAGTTCTTC CASSTRTADRYNEQFF
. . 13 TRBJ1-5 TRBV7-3 TGTGCCAATACTACAAGGGGCGATCAGCCCCAGCATTTT CANTTRGDQPQHF
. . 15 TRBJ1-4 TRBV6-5 TGTGCCAGCAGTTACCGGGGGAGTGCTAATGAAAAACTGTTTTTT CASSYRGSANEKLFF
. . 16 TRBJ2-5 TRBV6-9 TGTGCCAGCAGTACTCACCCCCCCGGACTCCAAGAGACCCAGTACTTC CASSTHPPGLQETQYF
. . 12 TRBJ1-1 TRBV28 TGTGCCAGCAGTTCCTACTTTACTGAAGCTTTCTTT CASSSYFTEAFF
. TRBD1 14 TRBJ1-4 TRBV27 TGTGCCAGCAGTGTGGACAGGCGGGGTGAAAAACTGTTTTTT CASSVDRRGEKLFF
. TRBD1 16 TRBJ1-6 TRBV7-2 TGTGCCAGCAGTTTCACAGGGGACTCCTATAATTCACCCCTCCACTTT CASSFTGDSYNSPLHF
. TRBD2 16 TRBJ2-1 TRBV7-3 TGTGCCAGCAGCTCCAGGACTAGCGGGGGTTACAATGAGCAGTTCTTC CASSSRTSGGYNEQFF
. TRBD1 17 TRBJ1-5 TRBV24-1 TGTGCCACCAGTGATCCGTCTGACAGGGGGTCTGAACAGCCCCAGCATTTT CATSDPSDRGSEQPQHF
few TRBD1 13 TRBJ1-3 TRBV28 TGTGCCAGCAGGACAGGGGGTGCGGACACCATATATTTT CASRTGGADTIYF
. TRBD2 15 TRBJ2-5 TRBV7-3 TGTGCCAGCAGCTTCGGACTAGCGGTGCAAGAGACCCAGTACTTC CASSFGLAVQETQYF
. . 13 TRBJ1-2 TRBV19 TGTGCCAGTAGTATTTCAGGGGCCGGAGGCTACACCTTC CASSISGAGGYTF
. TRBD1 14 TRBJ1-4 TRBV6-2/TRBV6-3 TGTGCCAGCAGTCGACTGACAGGGAGTGAAAAACTGTTTTTT CASSRLTGSEKLFF
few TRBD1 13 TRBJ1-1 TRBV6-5 TGTGCCAGCAGGTACCGCGGGACAGCTGAAGCTTTCTTT CASRYRGTAEAFF
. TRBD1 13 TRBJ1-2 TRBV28 TGTGCCAGCAGTACTAACAGGGGGCTTGGCTACACCTTC CASSTNRGLGYTF
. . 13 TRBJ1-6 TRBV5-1 TGCGCCAGCAGCTTGGACAATAATTCACCCCTCCACTTT CASSLDNNSPLHF
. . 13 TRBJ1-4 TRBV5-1 TGCGCCAGCAGCTCTACCCGAAATGAAAAACTGTTTTTT CASSSTRNEKLFF
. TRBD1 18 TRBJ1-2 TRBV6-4 TGTGCCAGCAGAAACACAGGGGCAGGAGTAAAAACTAACTATGGCTACACCTTC CASRNTGAGVKTNYGYTF
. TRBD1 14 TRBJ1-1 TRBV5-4 TGTGCCAGCAGCGGGACAGGGGGCGCAACTGAAGCTTTCTTT CASSGTGGATEAFF
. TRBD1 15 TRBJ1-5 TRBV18 TGTGCCAGCTCCCGGACAGGGGTTGGCAATCAGCCCCAGCATTTT CASSRTGVGNQPQHF
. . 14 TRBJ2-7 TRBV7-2 TGTGCCAGCAGTTACCCTGGGGGCCACTACGAGCAGTACTTC CASSYPGGHYEQYF
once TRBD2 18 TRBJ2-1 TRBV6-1 TGTGCCAGCAGTGAAAGAGGGCTCTTAGCGGGGATCGACAATGAGCAGTTCTTC CASSERGLLAGIDNEQFF
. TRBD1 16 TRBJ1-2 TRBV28 TGTGCCAGCAGTCCACGATTCGGGACAGGGGGGAATGGCTACACCTTC CASSPRFGTGGNGYTF
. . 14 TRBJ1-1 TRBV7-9 TGTGCCAGCAGCCGGATATCCGAGGGAACTGAAGCTTTCTTT CASSRISEGTEAFF
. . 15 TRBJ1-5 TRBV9 TGTGCCAGCAGCGTAGGGACAGCTTCTAATCAGCCCCAGCATTTT CASSVGTASNQPQHF
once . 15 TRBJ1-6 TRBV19 TGTGCCAGTAAGGATCAGGGGACGCGGAATTCACCCCTCCACTTT CASKDQGTRNSPLHF
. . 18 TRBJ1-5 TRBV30 TGTGCCTGGAGTGTAAAGGCAGGGCCCCGAGGAGGCAATCAGCCCCAGCATTTT CAWSVKAGPRGGNQPQHF
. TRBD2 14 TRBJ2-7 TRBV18 TGTGCCAGCTCAAGACAGCGGGGCTCCTACGAGCAGTACTTC CASSRQRGSYEQYF
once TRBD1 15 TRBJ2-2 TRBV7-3 TGTGCCAGCAGCCCCCACAGGGGGCCGGGCGGGGAGCTGTTTTTT CASSPHRGPGGELFF
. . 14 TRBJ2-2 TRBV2 TGTGCCAGCAATTTTGGACTGGACACCGGGGAGCTGTTTTTT CASNFGLDTGELFF
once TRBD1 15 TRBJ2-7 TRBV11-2 TGTGCCAGCAGCGAAGGTCATACAGGGGGCAGGGAGCAGTACTTC CASSEGHTGGREQYF
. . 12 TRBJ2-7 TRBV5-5 TGTGCCAGCAGCGAATATCAGGGGGAGCAGTACTTC CASSEYQGEQYF